This TCR beta chain is drawn from a study of early stage breast cancer tumors. Data came from immunoSEQ multiplex PCR; TCRdb stores just in-frame clones and leaves some out. The sample includes approximately 75,000 clones, about 85% of them seen just once. In this sample, this clone turned up a few times. Germline lookup yields CDR1 SGHNT and CDR2 YYREEE (reference sequence). The V gene lost 6 bases and the J gene lost 6 bases, with 9 bases spanning the gap. This CDR3 has 11 residues. Sequenced input: blood. The J gene is TRBJ1-1, the V gene TRBV5-4, with D hard to call. The clonotype originates from a person aged 40 to 49 with breast cancer. The CDR3 coding sequence is TGTGCCAGCACCCAAGGTTCTGAAGCTTTCTTT. It translates to CASTQGSEAFF.